The clone carrying this T cell receptor beta chain was counted a few times. The sample belongs to a study of CD8 T cells in ankylosing spondylitis. Quantitative molecular-barcoded 5'-RACE generated the TCR beta libraries. TCRdb reprocessed the 5' RACE reads with MiXCR, giving one entry per CDR3 protein. Here the sample spans approximately 250,000 distinct CDR3 sequences, roughly 25% being singletons. The CDR3 loop spans 13 amino acids. Trimming removed 3 bases from V and 2 bases from J, with 11 bases in between. The V gene's germline CDR1 is DFQATT and CDR2 SNEGSKA (reference sequence). The sequenced material came from blood, either unsorted or a sorted T cell fraction (not recorded which). The origin of this receptor is a male donor with ankylosing spondylitis or in good health (not recorded which). The chain uses TRBV20-1 and TRBJ2-7; maybe TRBD1 (5 bases). The CDR3 DNA sequence: TGCAGTGCTAGGAGTCCAGGGACCTACGAGCAGTACTTC. This translates into CSARSPGTYEQYF.